This TCR beta chain appears in the sequencing data of a study of T cells in Graves' hyperthyroidism and ophthalmopathy. Overall study results and limits: With a median lead of around 6.7 months before onset, the model predicted ophthalmopathy.

This clonotype was found many times. Its cognate antigen is unknown. Using RNA transcripts as the source, TCR beta CDR3 regions were amplified. The TCR CDR3 was amplified in a first-round RT-PCR using the HTBI primer set. TCRdb fed the multiplex PCR reads into MiXCR, producing one record per CDR3 protein. This sample yields around 430,000 distinct CDR3 sequences, of which 14% to 15% are seen a single time; approximately 29% belongs to the top ten. The TCR comes from a woman in her twenties or thirties with Graves' hyperthyroidism. The sequenced sample consisted of blood.

CDR3 sequence reads: CASSFLGGVTDTQYF. CDR3 DNA: TGTGCCAGCAGCTTCTTGGGCGGAGTCACAGATACGCAGTATTTT. The chain employs TRBV7-3 and TRBJ2-3; D is ambiguous. Germline assignment: CDR1 SGHTA and CDR2 FQGTGA. The length of the CDR3 is 15 residues. Trimming removed 3 bases from V and 2 bases from J, with 12 bases in between.